This T cell receptor (beta chain) was captured by sequencing in a study of memory CD8 T cells in hepatitis C reinfection. Study at large: Pre-reinfection sampling occurred 55 to 20 weeks ahead of detected reinfection. General observations from the study: With 5 or 6 donors, public clonotype conclusions could not be definitive.

The repertoire was sequenced with immunoSEQ multiplex PCR; TCRdb's copy has only in-frame clones and lacks some. This sample carries 45,000 to 55,000 clones, roughly nine tenths of them seen once, and the ten largest clones take 1%. V was clipped by 5 bases and J by 7 bases; unmatched bases: 21. The CDR3 covers 19 residues. Germline assignment: CDR1 SEHNR and CDR2 FQNEAQ (reference sequence). With regard to this clone: The antigen remains unidentified.

Time point here: pre-reinfection, 55 to 20 weeks before reinfection detection. TCR sequencing was done directly ex vivo on sorted cells, without expansion in vitro. Donors were people who inject drugs in the Montreal HEPCO cohort. A couple of donors provided sorted CD3+ CD8+ CD45RO- naive CD8 T cells at all three reinfection time points. The TCR sequence derives from a man younger than 35 with hepatitis C virus infection. The sample was naive CD8+ T cells sorted from blood. V and J are TRBV7-9 and TRBJ2-1; 9 nucleotides agree with TRBD2. The CDR3 is CASSPPWGLVAGVGNEQFF. The DNA for the CDR3 is TGTGCCAGCAGCCCCCCCTGGGGGTTAGTAGCGGGAGTGGGAAATGAGCAGTTCTTC.